Below, 11 T cell receptor beta chains from the same sample are listed, as sequenced in a study of T cells in Graves' hyperthyroidism and ophthalmopathy (dated by TCRdb to the late 2010s). Libraries were made using multiplex PCR. The listed sequencing device is Illumina HiSeq 2000. The TCR beta CDR3 regions were amplified from the RNA transcripts. The TCR CDR3 was subjected to a first round of RT-PCR using the HTBI primer set and the Qiagen OneStep RT-PCR kit. TCRdb took the public reads, trimmed them with fastp at Q25, ran MiXCR for clone calling and kept in-frame beta chains. Entries that share a CDR3 protein sequence are merged under the most common genes and DNA. The sample table records hundreds of thousands of distinct CDR3 sequences; more than 11% of these occur just once. The top ten constitute under 30% of the sample. The sequenced sample consisted of blood. These receptors all come from a woman aged 30 to 39 with Graves' hyperthyroidism.

This clonotype came up many times. The rearrangement joins TRBV28 to TRBJ2-7; possibly TRBD1 for D (5 bases). CDR1 and CDR2 from the germline V gene are MDHEN and SYDVKM. Trimming took 6 bases from V and 5 from J, leaving 14 bases between them. The CDR3 sequence is 13 residues long. Here the CDR3 reads CASRGPARDEQYF. Written as DNA, the CDR3 is TGTGCCAGCAGGGGGCCGGCACGCGACGAGCAGTACTTC.

The chain recombines TRBV6-2 or TRBV6-3 with TRBJ2-7; D is possibly TRBD1 or TRBD2 (5 bases each). The germline V gene has CDR1 MNHEY and CDR2 SVGEGT. The V gene lost 2 bases and the J gene lost 0 bases, with 14 bases spanning the gap. This CDR3 contains 16 residues. CDR3 amino acids: CASSYDGAGYSYEQYF. CDR3 nucleotides: TGTGCCAGCAGTTACGATGGGGCGGGTTACTCCTACGAGCAGTACTTC.

This clonotype occurred a few times. The rearrangement links TRBV6-1 to TRBJ1-4; D gene ambiguous. Germline V gene sequence: CDR1 MNHNS, CDR2 SASEGT. This CDR3 has 15 amino acids. V was shortened by 4 bases and J by 0 bases, with 9 bases between the two germline ends. The CDR3 region is CASSGEPSTNEKLFF. CDR3 nucleotide sequence: TGTGCCAGCAGTGGAGAGCCCTCAACTAATGAAAAACTGTTTTTT.

This clonotype was seen at least ten times. V gene TRBV24-1 combines with J gene TRBJ2-7; 11 bases match TRBD1. Germline trimming cut 3 bases from V and 4 bases from J; bases unmatched to any gene: 1. The CDR3 has 14 amino acids. Germline assignment: CDR1 KGHDR and CDR2 SFDVKD. The CDR3 region is CATSDGTGGYEQYF. DNA of the CDR3: TGTGCCACCAGTGATGGGACAGGGGGTTACGAGCAGTACTTC.

This chain joins TRBV7-9 and TRBJ2-1; a possible D gene is TRBD2 (6 bases). V was clipped by 1 base and J by 0 bases, with 13 bases between them. The CDR3 is 17 amino acids. CDR1 SEHNR and CDR2 FQNEAQ come from the germline V gene (reference sequence). CDR3 residues: CASSLVVAESSYNEQFF. The DNA of the CDR3 is TGTGCCAGCAGCTTAGTGGTAGCGGAGAGCTCCTACAATGAGCAGTTCTTC.

This clonotype has a count of ten or more. This sequence joins TRBV28 and TRBJ2-7, with no clear D. Germline V gene data show CDR1 as MDHEN and CDR2 as SYDVKM. V lost 8 bases, J lost 2 bases, and 10 bases lay in between. The CDR3 extends over 12 amino acids. In DNA, the CDR3 is TGTGCCAGCCCCGGACGGGCCTACGAGCAGTACTTC. This gives the protein CASPGRAYEQYF.

The chain employs TRBV7-2 and TRBJ1-4; D unclear. Germline V gene data show CDR1 as SGHTA and CDR2 as FQGNSA. Trimming removed 1 base from V and 11 bases from J, with 11 bases in between. The CDR3 sequence is 13 residues long. The CDR3 sequence: CASSLVTERKLFF. The DNA of the CDR3 is TGTGCCAGCAGCTTAGTGACCGAGCGGAAACTGTTTTTT.

This clonotype was seen only a few times. The chain recombines TRBV3-1 with TRBJ2-3, with 8 bases identical to TRBD1. With 4 bases clipped from V and 1 base from J, the junction kept 4 bases outside the gene matches. Germline CDR1 is LGHDT and CDR2 is YNNKEL (reference sequence). CDR3 length: 15 amino acids. Here the CDR3 reads CASSLKGQGTDTQYF. The CDR3 nucleotides are TGTGCCAGCAGCCTAAAGGGACAGGGCACAGATACGCAGTATTTT.

The chain has TRBV18 and TRBJ1-3; TRBD1 matches at 7 bases. The CDR3 covers 15 residues. The V gene end was trimmed by 2 bases and the J gene end by 4 bases; junction bases not matched to a gene: 5. Germline V lookup: CDR1 KGHSH, CDR2 LQKENI. The CDR3 bases are TGTGCCAGCTCACCAATCGGGACAGTCGGAAACACCATATATTTT. Translating it yields CASSPIGTVGNTIYF.

This clonotype has at least ten counts. The chain is built from TRBV7-8 and TRBJ2-5; 8 bases align to TRBD2. The length of the CDR3 is 14 residues. Germline CDR1 SGHVS, CDR2 FQNEAQ. J gave up 5 bases and V 3 bases, and 5 bases lay outside the gene matches. CDR3 sequence: CASSFHRGGETQYF. DNA of the CDR3: TGTGCCAGCAGCTTTCATCGCGGGGGGGAGACCCAGTACTTC. Filled out from reference TRBV7-8 and TRBJ2-5, the complete variable domain reads GAGVSQSPRYKVAKRGQDVALRCDPISGHVSLFWYQQALGQGPEFLTYFQNEAQLDKSGLPSDRFFAERPEGSVSTLKIQRTQQEDSAVYLCASSFHRGGETQYFGPGTRLLVL.

Many counts were recorded for this clonotype. The rearrangement uses TRBV2 and TRBJ2-3; no clear D gene. V shed 8 bases and J shed 6 bases, with 9 bases lying between them. The CDR3 extends over 11 amino acids. CDR1 and CDR2 from the germline V gene are SNHLY and FYNNEI. For the CDR3, the DNA is TGTGCCAGCGATCATCCGGATACGCAGTATTTT. This sequence encodes CASDHPDTQYF.